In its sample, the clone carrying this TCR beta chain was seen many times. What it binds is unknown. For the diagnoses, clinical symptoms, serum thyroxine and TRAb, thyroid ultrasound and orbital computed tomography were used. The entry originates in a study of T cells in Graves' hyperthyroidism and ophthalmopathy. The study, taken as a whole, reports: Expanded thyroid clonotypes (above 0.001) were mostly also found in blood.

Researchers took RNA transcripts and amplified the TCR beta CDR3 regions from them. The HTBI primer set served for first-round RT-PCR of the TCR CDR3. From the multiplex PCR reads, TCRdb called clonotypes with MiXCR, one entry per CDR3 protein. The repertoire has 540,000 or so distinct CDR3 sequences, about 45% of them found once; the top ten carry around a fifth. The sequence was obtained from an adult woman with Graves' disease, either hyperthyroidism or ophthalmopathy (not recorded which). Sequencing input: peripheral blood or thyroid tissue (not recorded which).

This CDR3 reads CASSPDRTSSGYTF. CDR3 nucleotide sequence: TGTGCCAGCAGTCCGGACAGAACATCGAGTGGCTACACCTTC. The J gene is TRBJ1-2, the V gene TRBV2, with a weak D call TRBD1 (6 bases). CDR3 length: 14 residues. The germline V and J ends were trimmed by 5 bases and 7 bases, with 17 bases remaining between them. Germline CDR1 and CDR2: SNHLY and FYNNEI. Complete variable domain (other parts from reference TRBV2 and TRBJ1-2): EPEVTQTPSHQVTQMGQEVILRCVPISNHLYFYWYRQILGQKVEFLVSFYNNEISEKSEIFDDQFSVERPDGSNFTLKIRSTKLEDSAMYFCASSPDRTSSGYTFGSGTRLTVV.